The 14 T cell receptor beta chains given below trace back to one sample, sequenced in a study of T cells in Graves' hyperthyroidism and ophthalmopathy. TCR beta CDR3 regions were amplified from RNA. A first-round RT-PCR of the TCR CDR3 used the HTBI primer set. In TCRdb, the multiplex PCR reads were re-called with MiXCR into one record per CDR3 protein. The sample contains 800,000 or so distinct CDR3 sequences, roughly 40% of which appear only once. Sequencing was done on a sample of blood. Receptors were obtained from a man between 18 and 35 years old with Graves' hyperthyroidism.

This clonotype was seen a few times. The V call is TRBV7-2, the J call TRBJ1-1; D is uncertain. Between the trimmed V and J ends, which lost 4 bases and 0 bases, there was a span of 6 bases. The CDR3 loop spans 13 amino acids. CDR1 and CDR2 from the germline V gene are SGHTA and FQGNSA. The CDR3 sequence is CASSSLLNTEAFF. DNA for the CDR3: TGTGCCAGCAGCTCCTTATTGAACACTGAAGCTTTCTTT.

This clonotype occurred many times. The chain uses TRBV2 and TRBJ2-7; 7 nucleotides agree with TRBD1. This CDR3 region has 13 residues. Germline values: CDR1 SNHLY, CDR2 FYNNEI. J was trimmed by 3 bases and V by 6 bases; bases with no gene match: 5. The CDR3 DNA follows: TGTGCCAGCAGCCAGGGGGTATTCTACGAGCAGTACTTC. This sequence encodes CASSQGVFYEQYF.

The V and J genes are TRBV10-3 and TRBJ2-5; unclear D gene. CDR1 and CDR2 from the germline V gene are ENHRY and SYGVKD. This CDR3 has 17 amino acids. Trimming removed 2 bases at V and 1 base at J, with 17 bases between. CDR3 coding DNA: TGTGCCATCAGTGAGGGGTCAAGGCGACCTCTCCAAGAGACCCAGTACTTC. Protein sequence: CAISEGSRRPLQETQYF.

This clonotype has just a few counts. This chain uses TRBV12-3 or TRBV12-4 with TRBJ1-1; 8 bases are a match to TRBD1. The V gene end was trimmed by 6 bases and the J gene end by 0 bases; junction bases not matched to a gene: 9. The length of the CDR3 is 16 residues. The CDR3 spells CASSVQGASVNTEAFF. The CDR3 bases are TGTGCCAGCAGCGTTCAGGGGGCAAGCGTGAACACTGAAGCTTTCTTT.

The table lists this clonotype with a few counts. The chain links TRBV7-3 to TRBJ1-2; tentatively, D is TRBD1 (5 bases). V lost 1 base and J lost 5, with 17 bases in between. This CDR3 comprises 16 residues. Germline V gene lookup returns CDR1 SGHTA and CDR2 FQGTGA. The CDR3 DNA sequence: TGTGCCAGCAGCTTAATAAGGAGGACGGGGACGTATGGCTACACCTTC. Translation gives CASSLIRRTGTYGYTF.

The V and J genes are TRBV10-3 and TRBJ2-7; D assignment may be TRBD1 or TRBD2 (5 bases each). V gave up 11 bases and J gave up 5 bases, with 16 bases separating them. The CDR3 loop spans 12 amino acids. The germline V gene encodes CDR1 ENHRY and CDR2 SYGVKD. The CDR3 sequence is CAPGFGANEQYF. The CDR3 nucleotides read TGTGCCCCAGGGTTCGGGGCCAACGAGCAGTACTTC.

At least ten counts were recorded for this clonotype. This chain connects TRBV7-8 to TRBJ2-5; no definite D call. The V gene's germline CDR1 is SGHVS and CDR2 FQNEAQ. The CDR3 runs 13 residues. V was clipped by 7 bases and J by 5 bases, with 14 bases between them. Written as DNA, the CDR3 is TGTGCCAGCACCTCTCCTCGGGTGGAGACCCAGTACTTC. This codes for CASTSPRVETQYF. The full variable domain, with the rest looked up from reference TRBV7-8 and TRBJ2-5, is GAGVSQSPRYKVAKRGQDVALRCDPISGHVSLFWYQQALGQGPEFLTYFQNEAQLDKSGLPSDRFFAERPEGSVSTLKIQRTQQEDSAVYLCASTSPRVETQYFGPGTRLLVL.

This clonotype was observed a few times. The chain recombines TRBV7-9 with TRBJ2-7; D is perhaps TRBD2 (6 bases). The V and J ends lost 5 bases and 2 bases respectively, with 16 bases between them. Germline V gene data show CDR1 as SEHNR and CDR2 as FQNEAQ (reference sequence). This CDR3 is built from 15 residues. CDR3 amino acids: CASSAPGLTTYEQYF. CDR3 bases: TGTGCCAGCAGCGCGCCGGGACTGACGACCTACGAGCAGTACTTC.

The CDR3 protein is CATSRDGGTSGGQNTGELFF. CDR3 coding DNA: TGTGCCACCAGCAGAGATGGGGGGACTAGCGGGGGCCAGAACACCGGGGAGCTGTTTTTT. The chain couples TRBV15 to TRBJ2-2, with 14 bases identical to TRBD2. CDR1 is LNHNV, CDR2 YYDKDF, per germline (reference sequence). Germline trimming cut 0 bases from V and 1 base from J; bases unmatched to any gene: 7. The CDR3 extends over 20 amino acids. The complete variable domain, with remaining parts taken from reference TRBV15 and TRBJ2-2, reads DAMVIQNPRYQVTQFGKPVTLSCSQTLNHNVMYWYQQKSSQAPKLLFHYYDKDFNNEADTPDNFQSRRPNTSFCFLDIRSPGLGDTAMYLCATSRDGGTSGGQNTGELFFGEGSRLTVL.

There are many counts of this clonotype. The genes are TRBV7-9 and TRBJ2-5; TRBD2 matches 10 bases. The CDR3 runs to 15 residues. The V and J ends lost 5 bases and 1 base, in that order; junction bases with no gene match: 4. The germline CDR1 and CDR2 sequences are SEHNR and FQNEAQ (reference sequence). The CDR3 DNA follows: TGTGCCAGCAGCCCTACTAGCGGGGCCCAAGAGACCCAGTACTTC. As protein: CASSPTSGAQETQYF.

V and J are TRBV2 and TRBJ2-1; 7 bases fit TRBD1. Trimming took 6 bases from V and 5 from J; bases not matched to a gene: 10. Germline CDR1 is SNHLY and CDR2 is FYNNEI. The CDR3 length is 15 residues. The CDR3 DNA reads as TGTGCCAGCAGCGGACAGGCCAAGGCGAACAATGAGCAGTTCTTC. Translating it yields CASSGQAKANNEQFF.

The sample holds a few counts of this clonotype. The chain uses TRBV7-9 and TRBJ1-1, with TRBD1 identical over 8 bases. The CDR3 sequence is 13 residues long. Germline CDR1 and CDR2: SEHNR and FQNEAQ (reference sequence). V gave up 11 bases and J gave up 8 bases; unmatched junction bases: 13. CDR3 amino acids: CAGAVAGGREAFF. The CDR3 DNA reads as TGTGCCGGAGCAGTTGCAGGGGGCCGGGAAGCTTTCTTT.

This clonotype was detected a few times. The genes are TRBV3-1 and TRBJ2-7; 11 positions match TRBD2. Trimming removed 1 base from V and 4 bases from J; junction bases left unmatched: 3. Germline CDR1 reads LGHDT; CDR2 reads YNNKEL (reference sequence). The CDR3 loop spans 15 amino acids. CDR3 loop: CASSQGLAGGYEQYF. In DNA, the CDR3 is TGTGCCAGCAGCCAAGGGCTAGCGGGAGGATACGAGCAGTACTTC.

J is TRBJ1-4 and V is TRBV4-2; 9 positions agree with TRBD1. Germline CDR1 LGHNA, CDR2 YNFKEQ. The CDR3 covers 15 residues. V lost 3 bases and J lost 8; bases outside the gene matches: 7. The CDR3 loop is CASSHRDREGEKLFF. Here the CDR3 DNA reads TGTGCCAGCAGCCATCGGGACAGGGAGGGCGAAAAACTGTTTTTT.